The 20 T cell receptor beta chains below all came from one sample that was sequenced in a study of radiotherapy plus CTLA-4 blockade in lung cancer. Profiled with immunoSEQ multiplex PCR; TCRdb holds only in-frame clones, not every one. The table includes under 65,000 clones, approximately 84% detected once. Specimen: peripheral blood, collected from a patient treated with radiotherapy plus ipilimumab. The receptors shown here come from a human donor with non-small cell lung cancer whose response to radiotherapy plus ipilimumab could not be evaluated.

This chain links TRBV19 with TRBJ1-1; perhaps TRBD1 as D (6 bases). V was cut by 5 bases and J by 1 base, with 14 bases left in between. The germline CDR1 and CDR2 sequences are LNHDA and SQIVND (reference sequence). The CDR3 extends over 15 amino acids. As DNA, the CDR3 is TGTGCCAGTAGTTTACAGGGTATGAAGAACACTGAAGCTTTCTTT. It codes for CASSLQGMKNTEAFF.

This clone was observed once. The CDR3 DNA follows: TGTGCCAGCAGCTTAGGTGCGAGGGAGCAGTACTTC. Residues: CASSLGAREQYF. The genes are TRBV5-4 and TRBJ2-7, with D uncertain. V dropped 2 bases and J dropped 7 bases, with 10 bases sitting between them. Looked up from germline, CDR1 is SGHNT and CDR2 is YYREEE (reference sequence). This CDR3 has 12 residues.

This clone was detected a few times. The gene calls are TRBV28 and TRBJ1-1; no firm D call. Deletions cut 3 bases from V and 0 bases from J, with 20 bases between. The CDR3 extends over 18 amino acids. CDR1 and CDR2 from the germline V gene are MDHEN and SYDVKM. This chain's CDR3 is CASSLSAIPGTMNTEAFF. CDR3 coding DNA: TGTGCCAGCAGTTTGTCCGCTATTCCGGGAACCATGAACACTGAAGCTTTCTTT.

The chain combines TRBV19 with TRBJ2-5, with D possibly being TRBD1 (5 bases). V gave up 2 bases and J gave up 3 bases, with 7 bases separating them. The CDR3 is made up of 13 amino acids. Germline V gene lookup returns CDR1 LNHDA and CDR2 SQIVND (reference sequence). The CDR3, as DNA: TGTGCCAGTAGTATACAGACAGAAGAGACCCAGTACTTC. The encoded protein is CASSIQTEETQYF.

The chain carries TRBV5-1 and TRBJ2-3, with 8 bases that match TRBD2. The J segment lost 3 bases and the V segment lost 0 bases, leaving 9 bases of the junction unmatched. Germline CDR1 is SGHRS and CDR2 is YFSETQ. The CDR3 spans 17 residues. The CDR3: CASSLAASGPGTDTQYF. In nucleotides, the CDR3 is TGCGCCAGCAGCTTGGCAGCTAGCGGGCCGGGGACAGATACGCAGTATTTT.

The chain uses TRBV2 and TRBJ2-4, with a weak D call TRBD1 (6 bases). The CDR3 has 14 amino acids. V was pared by 7 bases and J by 3 bases, with 13 bases between. Germline V gene sequence: CDR1 SNHLY, CDR2 FYNNEI. Here the CDR3 reads CASNQDRLKNIQYF. In nucleotides, the CDR3 is TGTGCCAGCAATCAGGACAGACTCAAAAACATTCAGTACTTC.

The chain couples TRBV19 to TRBJ2-7, with D possibly being TRBD1 (5 bases). This CDR3 is 13 amino acids long. V lost 6 bases, J lost 3 bases, and 12 bases lay in between. The V gene's germline CDR1 is LNHDA and CDR2 SQIVND (reference sequence). The CDR3 DNA sequence: TGTGCCAGTAGCCGAAACAGGTTCTACGAGCAGTACTTC. This translates into CASSRNRFYEQYF.

The J gene is TRBJ2-1, the V gene TRBV9, with 7 nucleotides matching TRBD1. Germline V gene lookup returns CDR1 SGDLS and CDR2 YYNGEE. This CDR3 is built from 14 residues. After removal of 4 bases from V and 4 bases from J, the junction contained 5 bases not matched to a gene. CDR3 region: CASSKGAGYNEQFF. The DNA for the CDR3 is TGTGCCAGCAGCAAGGGGGCAGGGTACAATGAGCAGTTCTTC.

Here the CDR3 DNA reads TGTGCCAGCAGCCCGGGACTTATAACCGGGGAGCTGTTTTTT. Translating gives CASSPGLITGELFF. V and J are TRBV2 and TRBJ2-2; possible D gene TRBD2, 6 bases. The V end was cut by 6 bases, the J end by 5 bases, with 13 bases between. Germline CDR1 is SNHLY and CDR2 is FYNNEI. There are 14 residues in the CDR3.

The V and J genes are TRBV5-4 and TRBJ2-5; 9 nucleotides agree with TRBD2. The CDR3 runs to 15 residues. CDR1 is SGHNT, CDR2 YYREEE, per germline (reference sequence). V trimming: 1 base; J trimming: 2 bases; junction bases outside the gene matches: 3. CDR3 DNA sequence: TGTGCCAGCAGCTTGTGGGCGGGAGGGCAAGAGACCCAGTACTTC. Translated: CASSLWAGGQETQYF. The entire variable domain, with the rest obtained from reference TRBV5-4 and TRBJ2-5, is as follows: ETGVTQSPTHLIKTRGQQVTLRCSSQSGHNTVSWYQQALGQGPQFIFQYYREEENGRGNFPPRFSGLQFPNYSSELNVNALELDDSALYLCASSLWAGGQETQYFGPGTRLLVL.

The chain links TRBV29-1 to TRBJ2-1, with 8 bases identical to TRBD1. The length of the CDR3 is 13 residues. CDR1 SQVTM and CDR2 ANQGSEA come from the germline V gene. Unmatched junction bases numbered 7, after V lost 4 bases and J lost 8 bases. CDR3 nucleotides: TGCAGCGTTGGGGCAGGGGGCGAAGATGAGCAGTTCTTC. It codes for CSVGAGGEDEQFF.

The chain is built from TRBV28 and TRBJ1-1, with 7 positions matching TRBD1. Trimming took 3 bases from V and 4 from J; bases not matched to a gene: 8. This CDR3 spans 15 amino acids. Germline V CDR1 and CDR2: MDHEN, SYDVKM. The CDR3: CASSLIGGGVTEAFF. The CDR3 DNA is TGTGCCAGCAGTTTGATAGGAGGGGGCGTCACTGAAGCTTTCTTT.

The chain is built from TRBV30 and TRBJ2-5; D perhaps matches TRBD2 (5 bases). The germline gives CDR1 GTSNPN, CDR2 SVGIG (reference sequence). This CDR3 has 12 amino acids. Deletions cut 8 bases from V and 2 bases from J, with 12 bases between. The CDR3 bases are TGTGCCGGGGAGAAACCTCAAGAGACCCAGTACTTC. It encodes CAGEKPQETQYF.

V usage is TRBV4-3 and J usage is TRBJ1-6; D not certain. Deletions cut 0 bases from V and 8 bases from J, with 8 bases between. Germline V lookup: CDR1 LGHNA, CDR2 YSLEER. The CDR3 contains 14 residues. The CDR3 loop reads CASSQESVDSPLHF. In DNA form, the CDR3 reads TGCGCCAGCAGCCAAGAGAGTGTGGATTCACCCCTCCACTTT.

This chain links TRBV6-6 with TRBJ1-5; weak D call: TRBD1 (6 bases). The CDR3 has 16 residues. Germline assignment: CDR1 MNHNY and CDR2 SVGAGI (reference sequence). V was clipped by 0 bases and J by 2 bases, with 11 bases between them. DNA for the CDR3: TGTGCCAGCAGTTACTCGGGGCAGGGGCGCAATCAGCCCCAGCATTTT. It codes for CASSYSGQGRNQPQHF.

This clone was counted a single time. This chain links TRBV7-9 with TRBJ2-3; D uncertain. This CDR3 region has 14 residues. The V gene's germline CDR1 is SEHNR and CDR2 FQNEAQ (reference sequence). V dropped 1 base and J dropped 4 bases, with 9 bases sitting between them. Written as DNA, the CDR3 is TGTGCCAGCAGCTTAGGAGCTCTGGCAGATACGCAGTATTTT. Amino acids: CASSLGALADTQYF.

For the CDR3, the DNA is TGTGCCAGCAGCTTAGGACGACTGGGTTACGAGCAGTTCTTC. Its protein product is CASSLGRLGYEQFF. V is TRBV7-2 and J is TRBJ2-1; D gene ambiguous. Trimming took 1 base from V and 10 from J, leaving 14 bases between them. Germline V gene lookup returns CDR1 SGHTA and CDR2 FQGNSA. The CDR3 is made up of 14 amino acids.

This clone has a handful of counts. This rearrangement joins TRBV4-1 to TRBJ1-4, with D tentatively TRBD1 (6 bases). The V gene's germline CDR1 is MGHRA and CDR2 YSYEKL. This CDR3 contains 14 residues. The V gene lost 3 bases and the J gene lost 4 bases, with 9 bases spanning the gap. The CDR3 region is CASSQDSYNEKLFF. CDR3 nucleotide sequence: TGCGCCAGCAGCCAGGACAGTTATAATGAAAAACTGTTTTTT.

The chain couples TRBV27 to TRBJ2-3; 10 nucleotides match TRBD2. The length of the CDR3 is 14 residues. Germline CDR1 reads MNHEY; CDR2 reads SMNVEV (reference sequence). The CDR3 here is CATKREGTTDTQYF. The CDR3 region has the DNA TGTGCGACCAAGCGGGAGGGGACGACAGATACGCAGTATTTT.

The table lists this clone with a count of one. The gene calls are TRBV7-6 and TRBJ1-1; tentative D call: TRBD1 (6 bases). Germline lookup yields CDR1 SGHVS and CDR2 FNYEAQ. Trimming removed 4 bases at V and 4 bases at J, with 13 bases between. The CDR3 consists of 14 residues. The DNA of the CDR3 is TGTGCCAGCAGCTCGGGGACACCGGGCACTGAAGCTTTCTTT. Amino acids: CASSSGTPGTEAFF.